Detailed here is one T cell receptor beta chain. The antigen remains unidentified. These data are taken from a study of cytomegalovirus exposure and HLA in healthy donors. Study findings and constraints: In a later analysis, specific HLA alleles were associated with over 15,000 TCR beta sequences at a 0.05 false discovery rate. Productive status was seen about 90% or about 30% of the time for most TCR beta V segments in an earlier analysis. TCR beta sequences reportedly predicted the HLA-A and HLA-B alleles of most subjects accurately.

CDR3 size: 20 residues. Germline values: CDR1 KGHSH, CDR2 LQKENI. The ends lost 6 bases at V and 1 base at J; junction bases unmatched: 20. The PCR was carried out with 60 Vbeta primers and 13 Jbeta primers. Produced via immunoSEQ multiplex PCR; TCRdb's table is partial and in-frame only. Among 95,000 to 100,000 clones listed, roughly three quarters were seen once. This receptor was identified in a female donor in good health and CMV-seronegative. Specimen: PBMCs. The V gene is TRBV18, the J gene TRBJ1-1; 10 bases match TRBD1. CDR3 region: CASSLRDRGSITIGNTEAFF. The CDR3 DNA reads as TGTGCCAGCTCCCTCAGGGACAGGGGTAGTATAACAATTGGGAACACTGAAGCTTTCTTT.